These T cell receptor beta chains were read from a single sample in a study of blood T cells in healthy people across ages. Via MiXCR, TCRdb re-called the 5' RACE reads, giving one row per CDR3 protein. The sample includes approximately 1.5 million distinct CDR3 sequences, approximately 32% of them seen just once. The specimen was blood. The receptor set was obtained from a woman aged 25-40 years in good health. CDR3s include the opening cysteine and the closing phenylalanine or tryptophan. A D gene is named only where the DNA matches it firmly. Size tells how often a clone was seen (once, few, many) or the class of an expanded clone, and some rows leave it out.

d_gene | abundance | j_gene | v_gene | CDR3nt | CDR3aa
- | few | TRBJ2-1 | TRBV3-1 | TGTGCCAGCAGCCAAGGCCCGACTGGGAGAGAGCAGTTCTTC | CASSQGPTGREQFF
- | - | TRBJ2-7 | TRBV19 | TGTGCCAGTAGGGGTGGTTCTTGGTCCTACGGGCAGTACTTC | CASRGGSWSYGQYF
TRBD1 | - | TRBJ2-7 | TRBV5-1 | TGCGCCAGCAGCTTGGAGGGGACAGGTAGACACGAGCAGTACTTC | CASSLEGTGRHEQYF
- | - | TRBJ2-1 | TRBV5-1 | TGCGCCAGCAGCTTGTCCCAGGGTATCTGGAATGAGCAGTTCTTC | CASSLSQGIWNEQFF
TRBD2 | - | TRBJ2-1 | TRBV3-1 | TGTGCCAGCAGCCGGCGGGGGGGCGGGTACAATGAGCAGTTCTTC | CASSRRGGGYNEQFF
- | - | TRBJ1-6 | TRBV7-6 | TGTGCCAGCAGCCTGCAGGAAAATTCACCCCTCCACTTT | CASSLQENSPLHF
- | - | TRBJ1-2 | TRBV5-1 | TGCGCCAGCAGCGGAATCGATGGCTACACCTTC | CASSGIDGYTF
- | - | TRBJ2-3 | TRBV30 | TGTGCCTGGGGGCTGCGGGACGATACGCAGTATTTT | CAWGLRDDTQYF
- | - | TRBJ2-4 | TRBV2 | TGTGCCAGTGCGGGACCTGGGGACATTCAGTACTTC | CASAGPGDIQYF
- | once | TRBJ1-2 | TRBV20-1 | TGCAGTGTGAGGACTCAGGCGTATCACTATGGCTACACCTTC | CSVRTQAYHYGYTF
TRBD1 | few | TRBJ1-4 | TRBV6-1 | TGTGCCAGCAGAAGACAGGGGGGTAATGAAAAACTGTTTTTT | CASRRQGGNEKLFF
TRBD2 | - | TRBJ2-1 | TRBV20-1 | TGCAGTGCTCCTAGCGGGGGGGTTGGGGGGAATGAGCAGTTCTTC | CSAPSGGVGGNEQFF
- | - | TRBJ2-3 | TRBV20-1 | TGCAGTGCTGGGGCCCCCGGCAGGCCCACAGATACGCAGTATTTT | CSAGAPGRPTDTQYF
- | few | TRBJ1-1 | TRBV7-6 | TGTGCCAGCAGCTTAGGCCTTACCTACACTGAAGCTTTCTTT | CASSLGLTYTEAFF
- | - | TRBJ1-4 | TRBV20-1 | TGCAGTGCTAGACCTCAGTCTTTGTCTAGTGAAAAACTGTTTTTT | CSARPQSLSSEKLFF
- | - | TRBJ2-4 | TRBV7-2 | TGTGCCAGCAGCTCAGGACCAGGTCGGATGGACATTCAGTACTTC | CASSSGPGRMDIQYF
TRBD2 | few | TRBJ2-1 | TRBV12-5 | TGTGCCGTGGGGGGGACGTCCTACAATGAGCAGTTCTTC | CAVGGTSYNEQFF
- | few | TRBJ2-5 | TRBV4-1 | TGCGCCAGCAGCCAAGCGGTTGGGACCCAGTACTTC | CASSQAVGTQYF
TRBD2 | - | TRBJ2-2 | TRBV12-3/TRBV12-4 | TGTGCCAGCAGTTTAACGGCTAGCGGGAGACAGGGCGGGGAGCTGTTTTTT | CASSLTASGRQGGELFF
- | - | TRBJ2-7 | TRBV20-1 | TGCAGTGCTCCCAACTTGACAACCTACGAGCAGTACTTC | CSAPNLTTYEQYF
TRBD2 | - | TRBJ2-7 | TRBV20-1 | TGCAGTGCCGGTGGCGGGAGGCACGAGCAGTACTTC | CSAGGGRHEQYF
- | - | TRBJ2-7 | TRBV20-1 | TGCAGTGCTAGAGATCAAGGTCAGAATCTGTACGAGCAGTACTTC | CSARDQGQNLYEQYF
TRBD2 | - | TRBJ2-1 | TRBV13 | TGTGCCAGCAGTCAAGCGGGGGGGCACAATGAGCAGTTCTTC | CASSQAGGHNEQFF
- | - | TRBJ1-2 | TRBV5-1 | TGCGCCAGCAGCCTCACTTCGGGTTATGGGGACTATGGCTACACCTTC | CASSLTSGYGDYGYTF
- | - | TRBJ2-7 | TRBV12-3/TRBV12-4 | TGTGCCAGCGCTAGATCAGGGGGGCACGAGCAGTACTTC | CASARSGGHEQYF
- | - | TRBJ1-1 | TRBV20-1 | TGCAGTGCCCCGAGGTTGGGGGACACCCTGAACACTGAAGCTTTCTTT | CSAPRLGDTLNTEAFF
- | - | TRBJ2-7 | TRBV29-1 | TGCGGGGTCCAGGACAGCTCCTACGAGCAGTACTTC | CGVQDSSYEQYF
- | - | TRBJ2-1 | TRBV20-1 | TGCAGTGCTCCCGGGACCGGGGGAAATGAGCAGTTCTTC | CSAPGTGGNEQFF
- | many | TRBJ2-3 | TRBV2 | TGTGCCAGCAGTGATGGGGGCAGTAGCACAGATACGCAGTATTTT | CASSDGGSSTDTQYF
- | - | TRBJ1-2 | TRBV18 | TGTGCCAGCTCACCAGAAAAGGATTATGGCTACACCTTC | CASSPEKDYGYTF
- | - | TRBJ2-1 | TRBV11-2 | TGTGCCAGCAGCTTTGGGTTCGATGAGCAGTTCTTC | CASSFGFDEQFF
- | few | TRBJ1-5 | TRBV6-1 | TGTGCCAGCAGTTTTAGGACGGAACTTAGCAATCAGCCCCAGCATTTT | CASSFRTELSNQPQHF
- | - | TRBJ2-3 | TRBV4-1 | TGCGCCAGCAGCCAAGATCCAGGAGCGTCAGATACGCAGTATTTT | CASSQDPGASDTQYF
TRBD1 | - | TRBJ2-7 | TRBV18 | TGTGCCAGCTCACCCAGGACAGGCCCCGAGCAGTACTTC | CASSPRTGPEQYF
- | - | TRBJ2-1 | TRBV29-1 | TGCAGCGTTGATCGGGGGAGCTACAATGAGCAGTTCTTC | CSVDRGSYNEQFF
TRBD1 | - | TRBJ1-6 | TRBV24-1 | TGTGCCACCAGTGGAAGGACAGGCGCCGGGGGCCTCCACTTT | CATSGRTGAGGLHF
TRBD1 | few | TRBJ2-2 | TRBV5-1 | TGCGCCAGCAGCTTCATCCCGAGGACAGGGGCGAACACCGGGGAGCTGTTTTTT | CASSFIPRTGANTGELFF
TRBD1 | many | TRBJ2-7 | TRBV29-1 | TGCAGCGCCCGGGACAGCTTCTACGAGCAGTACTTC | CSARDSFYEQYF
- | many | TRBJ1-4 | TRBV18 | TGTGCCAGCAGCCCGGGGGAAAAACTGTTTTTT | CASSPGEKLFF
- | few | TRBJ2-1 | TRBV5-6 | TGTGCCAGCAGCTTTTGGCGGGTAATACAGGATGAGCAGTTCTTC | CASSFWRVIQDEQFF
- | - | TRBJ2-1 | TRBV27 | TGTGCCAGCAGTTTCGTCCCACACGCCTACAATGAGCAGTTCTTC | CASSFVPHAYNEQFF
TRBD2 | - | TRBJ2-3 | TRBV5-5 | TGTGCCAGCAGCTTGATAATCGGACTAGCGAGCACAGATACGCAGTATTTT | CASSLIIGLASTDTQYF
- | few | TRBJ2-3 | TRBV12-3/TRBV12-4 | TGTGCCAGCAGTTTTGAGACTCCGGAAGATACGCAGTATTTT | CASSFETPEDTQYF
TRBD2 | - | TRBJ2-2 | TRBV12-3/TRBV12-4 | TGTGCCAGCAACATACTAGCGGGAGGGAACACCGGGGAGCTGTTTTTT | CASNILAGGNTGELFF
- | few | TRBJ1-4 | TRBV29-1 | TGCAGCGTTGACTCAGGGAAAGAAAAACTGTTTTTT | CSVDSGKEKLFF
- | - | TRBJ1-5 | TRBV5-5 | TGTGCCAGCAGCTTGGCCCCGGACAGACAAGAGACCCAGCATTTT | CASSLAPDRQETQHF
- | - | TRBJ2-2 | TRBV5-1 | TGCGCCAGCAGCTCCGACAGCAACACCGGGGAGCGGTTTTTT | CASSSDSNTGERFF
TRBD1 | - | TRBJ1-1 | TRBV5-1 | TGCGCCAGCAGCTTGAGGCAAGGGGGCGGCTACGGCACTGAAGCTTTCTTT | CASSLRQGGGYGTEAFF
- | - | TRBJ1-1 | TRBV3-1 | TGTGCCAGCAGCCAAGATGGTGACCGGTTGAGGGCTTTCTTT | CASSQDGDRLRAFF
- | few | TRBJ1-2 | TRBV20-1 | TGCAGTGCTAGAAGGTCCGGAACAAACTATGGCTACACCTTC | CSARRSGTNYGYTF
- | few | TRBJ2-7 | TRBV7-8 | TGTGCCAGCAGCTCCCGCGTGGGGACCTACGAGCAGTACTTC | CASSSRVGTYEQYF
- | few | TRBJ2-7 | TRBV7-7 | TGTGCCAGCAGCTTAGGGGGGCCCCGGAGGTACGAGCAGTACTTC | CASSLGGPRRYEQYF
- | few | TRBJ1-5 | TRBV6-1 | TGTGCCAGCAGTGGTGAGATGAGCAATCAGCCCCAGCATTTT | CASSGEMSNQPQHF
- | - | TRBJ2-7 | TRBV20-1 | TGCAGTGCCCTCAGTCGCTCCTACGAGCAGTACTTC | CSALSRSYEQYF
TRBD1 | few | TRBJ2-7 | TRBV5-5 | TGTGCCAGCAGCTTCACTCTAGGGACAGCTGCCTACGAGCAGTACTTC | CASSFTLGTAAYEQYF
- | few | TRBJ2-1 | TRBV7-9 | TGTGCCAGCAGGGGGGAACGGGATCTCGTAAATGAGCAGTTCTTC | CASRGERDLVNEQFF
- | few | TRBJ2-7 | TRBV6-5 | TGTGCCAGCAGTTACCGGGAGAGGGGCCCTTCCTACGAGCAGTACTTC | CASSYRERGPSYEQYF
TRBD2 | - | TRBJ2-5 | TRBV10-3 | TGTGCCATCGGGGCGGGAGGCGAGACCCAGTACTTC | CAIGAGGETQYF
- | - | TRBJ1-5 | TRBV28 | TGTGCCGGCAGTAATCAGTACCACCACGGGCCCCAGCATTTT | CAGSNQYHHGPQHF